This TCR beta chain was captured by sequencing in a study of cytomegalovirus exposure and HLA in healthy donors. As for the study in general: Falling in the Caucasian-associated ancestry cluster were roughly 80% of 398 genotyped donors.

The PCR had 60 Vbeta and 13 Jbeta primers. Assay: immunoSEQ multiplex PCR; the TCRdb copy retains only in-frame clones and omits some. In the table there are 60,000 to 75,000 clones, 75% to 90% of which are singletons. Study-wide findings and caveats: A link between a missense DCLRE1C variant and TCR beta V- and J-gene trimming emerged from a later analysis. In a later analysis, TCR association rates varied by HLA locus: DRB1 most, HLA-C fewest.

Donors were ostensibly healthy at sampling, although undocumented immune exposures were probable. Details on this clone: Its specificity is not known.

The CDR3 has 17 amino acids. Trimming removed 8 bases at V and 8 bases at J, with 28 bases between. Germline V gene sequence: CDR1 SEHNR, CDR2 FQNEAQ (reference sequence). This sequence was found in a woman aged 25 to 39 in good health and CMV-seropositive. Sample: PBMCs. This chain joins TRBV7-9 and TRBJ2-1; D perhaps matches TRBD1 (5 bases). The CDR3 spells CASSWLGPDGSGDEQFF. CDR3 sequence (DNA): TGTGCCAGCTCGTGGTTGGGGCCTGACGGTAGTGGGGATGAGCAGTTCTTC. Full variable domain (remainder filled in from reference TRBV7-9 and TRBJ2-1): DTGVSQNPRHKITKRGQNVTFRCDPISEHNRLYWYRQTLGQGPEFLTYFQNEAQLEKSRLLSDRFSAERPKGSFSTLEIQRTEQGDSAMYLCASSWLGPDGSGDEQFFGPGTRLTVL.